The 14 T cell receptor beta chains reported below all come from one sample, sequenced in a study of early T cells in non-severe SARS-CoV-2 infection. TCRdb reanalysed the 5' RACE reads using MiXCR and keeps one entry per CDR3 protein. The sample consists of 48,000 or so distinct CDR3 sequences, approximately 13% of them appearing once. Sequences were obtained from whole blood. The receptors stem from an adult who was a healthcare worker with PCR-confirmed SARS-CoV-2 infection or an uninfected control (not recorded which).

The chain joins TRBV12-3 or TRBV12-4 to TRBJ1-5; D uncertain. The V end lost 4 bases, the J end lost 0 bases, and 10 bases lay between the germline ends. The CDR3 runs 15 residues. The chain's CDR3 is CASSYTGISNQPQHF. The CDR3 DNA sequence: TGTGCCAGCAGTTACACTGGGATTAGCAATCAGCCCCAGCATTTT.

The sample holds many counts of this clonotype. V is TRBV20-1 and J is TRBJ2-1, with D hard to call. V dropped 2 bases and J dropped 5 bases, with 7 bases sitting between them. The CDR3 spans 12 residues. Germline CDR1 DFQATT, CDR2 SNEGSKA (reference sequence). The CDR3 reads CSARSGHNEQFF. In DNA, the CDR3 is TGCAGTGCTAGAAGTGGCCACAATGAGCAGTTCTTC.

This clonotype has ten or more counts. The rearrangement uses TRBV28 and TRBJ1-2; D call uncertain. Trimming pared 3 bases from V and 6 bases from J, leaving 14 bases between. The CDR3 totals 14 residues. The germline V gene has CDR1 MDHEN and CDR2 SYDVKM. CDR3 nucleotides: TGTGCCAGCAGTTTTACTTCGGTTCCCAATGGCTACACCTTC. Translating gives CASSFTSVPNGYTF.

This chain uses TRBV29-1 with TRBJ2-1; tentatively, D is TRBD1 (5 bases). Trimming removed 5 bases at V and 5 bases at J, with 16 bases between. Germline CDR1 SQVTM, CDR2 ANQGSEA. The length of the CDR3 is 14 residues. The DNA of the CDR3 is TGCAGCGTTACAGGCCGACGGCGGAACAATGAGCAGTTCTTC. Translation: CSVTGRRRNNEQFF.

This clonotype was observed at least ten times. The chain carries TRBV30 and TRBJ2-3; perhaps TRBD2 as D (5 bases). Trimming stripped 5 bases from V and 1 base from J, with 13 bases between. Germline CDR1 is GTSNPN and CDR2 is SVGIG (reference sequence). CDR3 length: 14 amino acids. Here the CDR3 DNA reads TGTGCCTGGTCTAAGCGGTTGGGCACAGATACGCAGTATTTT. Its translation: CAWSKRLGTDTQYF.

The sample holds a few counts of this clonotype. DNA of the CDR3: TGCAGTGCTTGGACAGGGGGGACCGGCTACACCTTC. This gives the protein CSAWTGGTGYTF. The gene calls are TRBV20-1 and TRBJ1-2; 10 nucleotides match TRBD1. This CDR3 has 12 residues. The V segment lost 5 bases and the J segment 8 bases; nucleotides outside the gene matches: 5. The germline gives CDR1 DFQATT, CDR2 SNEGSKA (reference sequence).

This clonotype was seen repeatedly, ten times or more. This chain uses TRBV29-1 with TRBJ2-1, with D perhaps given as TRBD1 or TRBD2 (5 bases each). Germline V gives CDR1 SQVTM, CDR2 ANQGSEA. V was pared by 7 bases and J by 10 bases, with 20 bases between. This CDR3 is 13 amino acids long. As DNA, the CDR3 is TGCAGCGCCGCGTCCACGGGGACGGCCGAGCAGTTCTTC. Its translation is CSAASTGTAEQFF.

This clonotype turned up a few times. The chain has TRBV6-4 and TRBJ2-3, with 9 bases lining up with TRBD2. J gave up 2 bases and V 9 bases, and 9 bases lay outside the gene matches. In germline, CDR1 is MRHNA, CDR2 SNTAGT. The CDR3 totals 15 residues. CDR3 DNA: TGTGCCAGTTCTATGAGGACTAGCGACACAGATACGCAGTATTTT. Amino acids: CASSMRTSDTDTQYF.

The rearrangement joins TRBV29-1 to TRBJ2-1; no reliable D call. Germline values: CDR1 SQVTM, CDR2 ANQGSEA. This CDR3 has 14 amino acids. With 3 bases removed from V and 0 bases from J, the gap between germline ends came to 9 bases. As DNA, the CDR3 is TGCAGCGTTGAGCAGGAAGACTCCTACAATGAGCAGTTCTTC. Residues: CSVEQEDSYNEQFF.

This clonotype was counted many times. The chain employs TRBV7-3 and TRBJ2-2, with 8 bases matching TRBD1. Germline values: CDR1 SGHTA, CDR2 FQGTGA. CDR3 length: 18 amino acids. J gave up 4 bases and V 1 base, and 11 bases lay outside the gene matches. The CDR3 reads CASSLIGTGGAGTGELFF. In DNA form, the CDR3 reads TGTGCCAGCAGCTTAATCGGTACAGGGGGTGCAGGCACCGGGGAGCTGTTTTTT.

This clonotype was recorded at least ten times. This sequence joins TRBV5-1 and TRBJ2-1; D tentatively reads TRBD1 or TRBD2 (5 bases each). CDR1 and CDR2 from the germline V gene are SGHRS and YFSETQ. Trimming left V 2 bases short and J 4 bases short, with 19 bases between. The length of the CDR3 is 17 residues. The CDR3 here is CASSFRGVSTLYNEQFF. Here the CDR3 DNA reads TGCGCCAGCAGCTTCAGAGGGGTCAGTACTCTTTACAATGAGCAGTTCTTC.

This clonotype was seen a few times. V and J are TRBV3-1 and TRBJ1-1, with unresolved D. CDR1 and CDR2 from the germline V gene are LGHDT and YNNKEL (reference sequence). Trimming shortened V by 2 bases and J by 1 base, and 8 bases separated the two germline ends. The CDR3 length is 14 residues. The DNA for the CDR3 is TGTGCCAGCAGCCAACTTAGAGAGAACACTGAAGCTTTCTTT. Its protein product is CASSQLRENTEAFF.

The chain employs TRBV5-1 and TRBJ2-3, with 7 bases aligning to TRBD2. This CDR3 comprises 15 residues. V lost 7 bases, J lost 2 bases, and 10 bases stayed unmatched. Looked up from germline, CDR1 is SGHRS and CDR2 is YFSETQ. CDR3 nucleotides: TGCGCCAGCCAGGTGGCTAGCGGACCCACAGATACGCAGTATTTT. It yields the protein CASQVASGPTDTQYF.

This clonotype was recorded many times. V is TRBV7-9 and J is TRBJ1-1; the D gene is possibly TRBD1 (6 bases). V dropped 2 bases and J dropped 6 bases, with 13 bases sitting between them. Germline V lookup: CDR1 SEHNR, CDR2 FQNEAQ (reference sequence). The CDR3 runs 14 residues. The CDR3 loop is CASSLKGGRAEAFF. The CDR3 DNA sequence: TGTGCCAGCAGCTTAAAAGGGGGGAGGGCTGAAGCTTTCTTT.